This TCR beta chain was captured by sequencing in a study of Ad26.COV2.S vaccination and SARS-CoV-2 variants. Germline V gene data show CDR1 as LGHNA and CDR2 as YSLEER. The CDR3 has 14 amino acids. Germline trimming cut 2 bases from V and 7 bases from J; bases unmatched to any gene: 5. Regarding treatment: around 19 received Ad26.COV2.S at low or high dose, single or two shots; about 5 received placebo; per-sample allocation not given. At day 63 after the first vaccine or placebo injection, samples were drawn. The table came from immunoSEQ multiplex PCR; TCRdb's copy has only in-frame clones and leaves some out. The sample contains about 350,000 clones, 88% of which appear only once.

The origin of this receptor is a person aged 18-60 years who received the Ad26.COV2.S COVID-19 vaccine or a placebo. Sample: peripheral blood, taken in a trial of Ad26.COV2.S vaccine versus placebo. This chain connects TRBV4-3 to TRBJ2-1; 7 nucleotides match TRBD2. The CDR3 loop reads CASSQRTGGNEQFF. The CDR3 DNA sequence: TGCGCCAGCAGCCAAAGGACCGGGGGGAATGAGCAGTTCTTC.